The TCR beta chain under discussion was sequenced for a study of cytomegalovirus exposure and HLA in healthy donors. This clone was picked up one time. The PCR made use of 60 Vbeta and 13 Jbeta primers. Clones were sequenced by immunoSEQ multiplex PCR, and TCRdb holds only the in-frame ones, with some missing. Here the sample spans about 180,000 clones, 75% to 85% being singletons. This clonotype originated in a woman aged 25-40 years in good health and CMV-seronegative. Specimen: PBMCs.

CDR3 residues: CASSQGRTPLHEQFF. CDR3 sequence (DNA): TGTGCCAGCAGCCAAGGGCGGACTCCCCTACATGAGCAGTTCTTC. This chain links TRBV7-3 with TRBJ2-1; D may be TRBD2 (5 bases). Trimming removed 5 bases from V and 8 bases from J, with 19 bases in between. This CDR3 is built from 15 residues. Germline lookup yields CDR1 SGHTA and CDR2 FQGTGA.